The next 10 T cell receptor beta chains were all read from a single sample in a study of shared clonotypes between healthy human individuals. Produced via immunoSEQ multiplex PCR; TCRdb's table is partial and in-frame only. The sample lists some 2.1 million clones; 85% to 95% were seen once. Sequencing was performed on naive CD4+ T cells sorted from blood. Subset specified: CD45RA+ positively selected. The receptors were sampled from a man younger than 35 in good health.

Note on this clone: Other DNA variants within this sample encode the same CDR3. The chain couples TRBV18 to TRBJ1-1; D not resolved. The CDR3 runs to 14 residues. The V end lost 6 bases, the J end lost 4 bases, and 15 bases lay between the germline ends. The germline gives CDR1 KGHSH, CDR2 LQKENI. CDR3 protein: CASSPGRESTEAFF. The CDR3 DNA is TGTGCCAGCTCGCCGGGGAGGGAGAGCACTGAAGCTTTCTTT.

The genes are TRBV10-3 and TRBJ2-1; a possible D gene is TRBD2 (6 bases). The ends were cut back, 0 bases at V and 8 bases at J, with 8 bases in the middle. The CDR3 is made up of 13 amino acids. Germline values: CDR1 ENHRY, CDR2 SYGVKD. In nucleotides, the CDR3 is TGTGCCATCAGTGAGTCTACTAGCTATGAGCAGTTCTTC. This encodes CAISESTSYEQFF.

The rearrangement links TRBV5-1 to TRBJ2-7, with D possibly being TRBD1 or TRBD2 (6 bases each). The ends were cut back, 5 bases at V and 2 bases at J, with 14 bases in the middle. The CDR3 loop spans 14 amino acids. The germline CDR1 and CDR2 sequences are SGHRS and YFSETQ. The CDR3 nucleotides read TGCGCCAGCAGTCAAGGGGGGTTTACCTACGAGCAGTACTTC. Protein product: CASSQGGFTYEQYF.

The V and J genes are TRBV6-1 and TRBJ1-5; 7 bases map to TRBD1. This CDR3 spans 14 amino acids. Trimming took 6 bases from V and 6 from J; bases not matched to a gene: 8. Germline assignment: CDR1 MNHNS and CDR2 SASEGT. This chain's CDR3 is CASRGGTAGQPQHF. The CDR3 region has the DNA TGTGCCAGCAGGGGGGGGACAGCGGGTCAGCCCCAGCATTTT.

This clone appeared many times. The rearrangement links TRBV12-5 to TRBJ1-4; no clear D. The length of the CDR3 is 10 residues. Germline V lookup: CDR1 LGHNT, CDR2 FRNRAP. V was clipped by 5 bases and J by 12 bases, with 7 bases between them. The CDR3 DNA reads as TGTGCTAGTGGTCGGGATGAACTGTTTTTT. It translates to CASGRDELFF.

Concerning this clone: Other DNA sequences in the sample encode the same CDR3. As DNA, the CDR3 is TGTGCCAGCAGCTCTACTAGCGGGAGTTACGAGCAGTACTTC. Translation: CASSSTSGSYEQYF. The rearrangement joins TRBV7-2 to TRBJ2-7; 11 positions agree with TRBD2. The CDR3 loop spans 14 amino acids. V lost 4 bases and J lost 4; bases outside the gene matches: 3. CDR1 SGHTA and CDR2 FQGNSA come from the germline V gene.

The chain carries TRBV9 and TRBJ2-3; 10 bases map to TRBD1. There are 15 residues in the CDR3. Germline V gene lookup returns CDR1 SGDLS and CDR2 YYNGEE. V lost 4 bases and J lost 1; bases outside the gene matches: 3. The CDR3 loop is CASSTGQGGTDTQYF. DNA for the CDR3: TGTGCCAGCAGCACCGGACAGGGGGGCACAGATACGCAGTATTTT.

The DNA for the CDR3 is TGCAGCGCACAACAGAACACCGGGGAGCTGTTTTTT. Translating it yields CSAQQNTGELFF. The genes are TRBV29-1 and TRBJ2-2; D is ambiguous. CDR3 size: 12 residues. Trimming removed 7 bases at V and 1 base at J, with 7 bases between. Germline CDR1 reads SQVTM; CDR2 reads ANQGSEA.

The chain uses TRBV5-6 and TRBJ2-4, with 9 bases that match TRBD2. Trimming removed 0 bases from V and 3 bases from J; junction bases left unmatched: 7. CDR3 length equals 17 residues. Germline assignment: CDR1 SGHDT and CDR2 YYEEEE. CDR3 protein: CASSLVRTSDGKNIQYF. CDR3 in DNA: TGTGCCAGCAGCTTGGTTCGGACTAGCGATGGCAAAAACATTCAGTACTTC.

J is TRBJ2-1 and V is TRBV2, with 9 bases lining up with TRBD1. The J segment lost 9 bases and the V segment lost 5 bases, leaving 5 bases of the junction unmatched. CDR3 length: 13 amino acids. In germline, CDR1 is SNHLY, CDR2 FYNNEI. CDR3 in amino acids: CASSTDRGSEQFF. CDR3 nucleotides: TGTGCCAGCAGTACCGACAGGGGGAGTGAGCAGTTCTTC.